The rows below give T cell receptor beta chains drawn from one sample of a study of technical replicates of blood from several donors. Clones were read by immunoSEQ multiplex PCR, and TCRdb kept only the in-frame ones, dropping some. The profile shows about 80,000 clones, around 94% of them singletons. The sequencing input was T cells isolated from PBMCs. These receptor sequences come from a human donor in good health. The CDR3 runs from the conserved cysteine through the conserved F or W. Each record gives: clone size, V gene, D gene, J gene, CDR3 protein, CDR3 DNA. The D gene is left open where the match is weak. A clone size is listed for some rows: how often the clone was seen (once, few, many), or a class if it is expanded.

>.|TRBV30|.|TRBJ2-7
CAWSVRGEQYF
TGTGCCTGGAGTGTACGGGGGGAGCAGTACTTC
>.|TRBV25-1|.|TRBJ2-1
CASSWDSGWQFF
TGTGCCAGCAGTTGGGACTCCGGGTGGCAGTTCTTC
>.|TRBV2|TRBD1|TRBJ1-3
CASEQGTGNTIYF
TGTGCCAGCGAACAGGGGACTGGAAACACCATATATTTT
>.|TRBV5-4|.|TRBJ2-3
CASSLPAHGTSYTDTQYF
TGTGCCAGCAGCTTGCCGGCCCACGGGACAAGTTACACAGATACGCAGTATTTT
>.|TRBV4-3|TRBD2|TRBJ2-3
CASSQEGGRPTDTQYF
TGCGCCAGCAGCCAAGAGGGCGGGAGGCCCACAGATACGCAGTATTTT
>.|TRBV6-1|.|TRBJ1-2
CASSAGAYGYTF
TGTGCCAGCAGTGCGGGAGCCTATGGCTACACCTTC
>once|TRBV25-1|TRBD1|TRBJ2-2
CASRETGYTGELFF
TGTGCCAGCAGGGAGACAGGGTACACCGGGGAGCTGTTTTTT
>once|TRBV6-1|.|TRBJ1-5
CASSEQGQPQHF
TGTGCCAGCAGTGAGCAGGGGCAGCCCCAGCATTTT
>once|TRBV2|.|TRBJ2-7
CASSVVSFYEQYF
TGTGCCAGCAGTGTAGTCTCCTTCTACGAGCAGTACTTC
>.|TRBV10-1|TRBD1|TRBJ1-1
CASSFSQGYTEAFF
TGCGCCAGCAGTTTTTCACAGGGGTACACTGAAGCTTTCTTT
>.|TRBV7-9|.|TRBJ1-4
CASSLNQGANEKLFF
TGTGCCAGCAGCTTAAATCAGGGTGCTAATGAAAAACTGTTTTTT
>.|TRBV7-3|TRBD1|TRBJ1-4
CASSSARDRGHRGIEKLFF
TGTGCCAGCAGCTCAGCACGGGACAGGGGTCATAGGGGTATTGAAAAACTGTTTTTT
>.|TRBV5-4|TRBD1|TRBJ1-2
CASSLPGQEASGYTF
TGTGCCAGCAGCCTACCGGGACAGGAAGCGAGTGGCTACACCTTC
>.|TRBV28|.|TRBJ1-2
CASSFSPGPGYTF
TGTGCCAGCAGTTTTTCCCCAGGGCCCGGCTACACCTTC
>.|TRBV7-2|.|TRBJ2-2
CASSHTVNTGELFF
TGTGCCAGCAGCCACACCGTGAACACCGGGGAGCTGTTTTTT
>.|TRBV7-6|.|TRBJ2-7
CASSQRRDNSYEQYF
TGTGCCAGCAGCCAACGCCGGGACAATTCCTACGAGCAGTACTTC
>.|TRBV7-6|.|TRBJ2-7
CASSLSGESYEQYF
TGTGCCAGCAGCTTATCAGGGGAAAGCTACGAGCAGTACTTC
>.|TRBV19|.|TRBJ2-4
CASGDITLAKNIQYF
TGTGCCAGTGGGGACATCACTCTAGCCAAAAACATTCAGTACTTC
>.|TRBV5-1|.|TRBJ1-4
CASSLPGLNEKLFF
TGCGCCAGCAGCTTACCAGGCTTGAATGAAAAACTGTTTTTT
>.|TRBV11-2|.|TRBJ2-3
CASSLVPQGGTDTQYF
TGTGCCAGCAGCTTAGTCCCTCAGGGGGGTACAGATACGCAGTATTTT
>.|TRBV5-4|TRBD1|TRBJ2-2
CASSTQGSNTGELFF
TGTGCCAGCAGTACACAGGGGTCCAACACCGGGGAGCTGTTTTTT
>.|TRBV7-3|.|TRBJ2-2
CASSYSGPNTGELFF
TGTGCCAGCAGCTATAGCGGACCGAACACCGGGGAGCTGTTTTTT
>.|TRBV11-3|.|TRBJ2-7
CASSLAPPGEQYF
TGTGCCAGCAGCTTAGCCCCCCCAGGGGAGCAGTACTTC
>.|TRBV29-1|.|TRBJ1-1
CSVLGGENTEAFF
TGCAGCGTTCTAGGCGGGGAGAACACTGAAGCTTTCTTT
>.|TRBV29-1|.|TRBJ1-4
CSVEDGDTLGDEKLFF
TGCAGCGTTGAAGATGGGGACACACTTGGGGATGAAAAACTGTTTTTT
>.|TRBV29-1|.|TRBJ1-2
CSQEQVGYGYTF
TGCAGCCAGGAACAGGTGGGGTATGGCTACACCTTC
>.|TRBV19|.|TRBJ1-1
CASRKGHDTEAFF
TGTGCCAGTAGGAAGGGGCATGACACTGAAGCTTTCTTT
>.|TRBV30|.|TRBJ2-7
CAWSGTAYEQYF
TGTGCCTGGAGTGGGACAGCCTACGAGCAGTACTTC
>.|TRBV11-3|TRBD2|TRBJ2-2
CASRRGTSGISGELFF
TGTGCCAGCAGGAGAGGGACTAGCGGGATATCCGGGGAGCTGTTTTTT
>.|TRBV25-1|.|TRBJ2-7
CASSEPPQRATSYEQYF
TGTGCCAGCAGTGAACCCCCCCAGCGGGCGACTTCCTACGAGCAGTACTTC
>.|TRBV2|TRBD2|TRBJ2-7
CASRVGGGEQYF
TGTGCCAGCAGGGTCGGCGGGGGCGAGCAGTACTTC
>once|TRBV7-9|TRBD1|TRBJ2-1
CASSPQGQLYNEQFF
TGTGCCAGCAGCCCCCAGGGACAGCTATACAATGAGCAGTTCTTC
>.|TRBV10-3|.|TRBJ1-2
CAISETDSSISNYGYTF
TGTGCCATCAGTGAGACTGACAGCTCCATCAGTAACTATGGCTACACCTTC
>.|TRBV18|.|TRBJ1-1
CASSPVIGVNTEAFF
TGTGCCAGCTCACCAGTCATAGGGGTGAACACTGAAGCTTTCTTT
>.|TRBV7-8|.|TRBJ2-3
CASRYGRDRDTDTQYF
TGTGCCAGCAGATACGGGCGGGACAGAGACACAGATACGCAGTATTTT
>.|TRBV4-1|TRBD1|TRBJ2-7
CASSQDSETGATYEQYF
TGCGCCAGCAGCCAAGACAGCGAGACAGGGGCCACCTACGAGCAGTACTTC
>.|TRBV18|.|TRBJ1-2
CASSPTPHGPGYTF
TGTGCCAGCTCACCTACCCCACATGGTCCTGGCTACACCTTC
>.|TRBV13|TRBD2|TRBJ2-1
CASSDLAGVIDEQFF
TGTGCCAGCAGCGACCTAGCGGGAGTAATCGATGAGCAGTTCTTC
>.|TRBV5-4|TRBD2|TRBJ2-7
CASSFGGRDYEQYF
TGTGCCAGCAGCTTCGGCGGGAGGGATTACGAGCAGTACTTC
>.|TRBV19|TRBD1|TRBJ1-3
CASSIDHRGGNTIYF
TGTGCCAGTAGTATAGATCACAGGGGTGGAAACACCATATATTTT
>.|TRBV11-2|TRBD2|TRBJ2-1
CASDTIAGGPYNEQFF
TGTGCCAGCGACACCATAGCGGGAGGACCCTACAATGAGCAGTTCTTC
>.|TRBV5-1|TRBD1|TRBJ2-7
CASSGPDRNGYEQYF
TGCGCCAGCAGCGGGCCGGACAGGAATGGCTACGAGCAGTACTTC